This T cell receptor (beta chain) was sequenced during a study of cytomegalovirus exposure and HLA in healthy donors. Clones were read by immunoSEQ multiplex PCR, and TCRdb kept only the in-frame ones, dropping some. The sample records 220,000 or so clones, approximately 80% being singletons. Overall study results and limits: Subsequent analysis revealed that first-cohort TCR clusters tended to co-occur in the roughly 120 validation repertoires. Usually a TCR sequence was rare, but some public TCRs were found in many donors. 164 TCR beta chains were listed as cytomegalovirus-associated.

This CDR3 contains 15 residues. V lost 2 bases, J lost 6 bases, and 14 bases lay in between. CDR1 and CDR2 from the germline V gene are LNHDA and SQIVND (reference sequence). This clone was detected only a few times. Its antigen is currently unknown. The chain is built from TRBV19 and TRBJ1-5; weak D call: TRBD1 (6 bases). Sequenced: PBMCs. The receptor was isolated from a woman under 40 in good health and CMV-seropositive. CDR3 protein: CASSILGTNSQPQHF. DNA for the CDR3: TGTGCCAGTAGTATACTCGGGACAAATTCTCAGCCCCAGCATTTT.